The rows below give T cell receptor beta chains drawn from one sample of a study of early T cells in non-severe SARS-CoV-2 infection. TCRdb redid the calling of the 5' RACE reads with MiXCR, one entry per CDR3 protein. The profile shows roughly 48,000 distinct CDR3 sequences, around 5.2% of them singletons. The sample was whole blood. The receptors here all came from an adult who was a healthcare worker with PCR-confirmed SARS-CoV-2 infection or an uninfected control (not recorded which). Each CDR3 is given with its conserved first and last residue. A D gene is named only where the DNA matches it firmly. Clone size is stated in some rows and not others, as once, few, many or a class when expanded.

J: TRBJ1-1; D: NA; V: TRBV11-3; size: many; DNA: TGTGCCAGCAGCTTAGCAGGGTGGACTGAAGCTTTCTTT; CDR3: CASSLAGWTEAFF
J: TRBJ2-3; D: TRBD2; V: TRBV5-1; size: many; DNA: TGCGCCAGCAGCGGGGAGGGCAGCACAGATACGCAGTATTTT; CDR3: CASSGEGSTDTQYF
J: TRBJ2-3; D: NA; V: TRBV4-1; size: few; DNA: TGCGCCAGCAGCCAGTCCCCCCCGGGGACTAGCACAGATACGCAGTATTTT; CDR3: CASSQSPPGTSTDTQYF
J: TRBJ2-3; D: NA; V: TRBV18; size: few; DNA: TGTGCCAGCTCACCAGCCCCAGATACGCAGTATTTT; CDR3: CASSPAPDTQYF
J: TRBJ2-5; D: TRBD2; V: TRBV29-1; size: NA; DNA: TGCAGCGTTTCGGGACTAGCGGGGGGGGAGACCCAGTACTTC; CDR3: CSVSGLAGGETQYF
J: TRBJ2-4; D: NA; V: TRBV6-1; size: many; DNA: TGTGCCAGCAGTGAATCCCCGACGGACAGCCCCCTAGCCAAAAACATTCAGTACTTC; CDR3: CASSESPTDSPLAKNIQYF
J: TRBJ2-2; D: TRBD1; V: TRBV12-3/TRBV12-4; size: few; DNA: TGTGCCAGCACGGACAGGGGAGGAGGGACCGGGGAGCTGTTTTTT; CDR3: CASTDRGGGTGELFF
J: TRBJ1-3; D: NA; V: TRBV12-5; size: many; DNA: TGTGCTAGTGGTGCCCCGACCGCGCCAAACACCATATATTTT; CDR3: CASGAPTAPNTIYF
J: TRBJ1-1; D: NA; V: TRBV12-3/TRBV12-4; size: many; DNA: TGTGCCAGCAGTTTTGGTATCGCAGGTCCCGCCAAAGCTTTCTTT; CDR3: CASSFGIAGPAKAFF
J: TRBJ2-2; D: NA; V: TRBV7-2; size: many; DNA: TGTGCCAGCAGCGGCGACAGTCGCACCGGGGAGCTGTTTTTT; CDR3: CASSGDSRTGELFF
J: TRBJ1-1; D: NA; V: TRBV27; size: many; DNA: TGTGCCAGCAGCCGGGGGGTCCTCACTGAAGCTTTCTTT; CDR3: CASSRGVLTEAFF
J: TRBJ2-1; D: TRBD1; V: TRBV20-1; size: many; DNA: TGCAGTGCTAGTGCGGGACAGGGGCTACTAAATCGATACAATGAGCAGTTCTTC; CDR3: CSASAGQGLLNRYNEQFF
J: TRBJ1-5; D: NA; V: TRBV20-1; size: many; DNA: TGCAGTGCTAGAGGGGGAGCGGCCAGGCCCCAGCATTTT; CDR3: CSARGGAARPQHF
J: TRBJ2-1; D: TRBD2; V: TRBV20-1; size: many; DNA: TGCAGTCTCAGACCCCCGGGAGGGTACAATGAGCAGTTCTTC; CDR3: CSLRPPGGYNEQFF
J: TRBJ2-5; D: TRBD2; V: TRBV5-4; size: many; DNA: TGTGCCAGCAGCGGGCAGACTAGCGGGAGAGGGACCCAGTACTTC; CDR3: CASSGQTSGRGTQYF
J: TRBJ1-1; D: NA; V: TRBV14; size: few; DNA: TGTGCCAGCAGCATCGAAAGAGGCACTGAAGCTTTCTTT; CDR3: CASSIERGTEAFF
J: TRBJ2-5; D: NA; V: TRBV7-2; size: NA; DNA: TGTGCCAGCAGCCGGGGGGGACAGGGCGAGACCCAGTACTTC; CDR3: CASSRGGQGETQYF
J: TRBJ1-1; D: NA; V: TRBV12-3/TRBV12-4; size: many; DNA: TGTGCCAGCAGTTTAGGCCTCCACCCCAGCACTGAAGCTTTCTTT; CDR3: CASSLGLHPSTEAFF
J: TRBJ2-7; D: NA; V: TRBV12-3/TRBV12-4; size: many; DNA: TGTGCCAGCAGTTTTATGGGGGTAACGTCCTACGAGCAGTACTTC; CDR3: CASSFMGVTSYEQYF
J: TRBJ1-5; D: TRBD1; V: TRBV20-1; size: NA; DNA: TGCAGTGCCCAGGGGGCCCATCAGCCCCAGCATTTT; CDR3: CSAQGAHQPQHF
J: TRBJ2-3; D: NA; V: TRBV11-2; size: many; DNA: TGTGCCAGCAGTCGCAGACGGACCCGCACAGATACGCAGTATTTT; CDR3: CASSRRRTRTDTQYF
J: TRBJ1-2; D: NA; V: TRBV28; size: few; DNA: TGTGCCAGCGCTGGATCCTATGGCTACACCTTC; CDR3: CASAGSYGYTF
J: TRBJ2-7; D: NA; V: TRBV2; size: NA; DNA: TGTGCCAGCAGTGCCCGAAAGCGGACCTACGAGCAGTACTTC; CDR3: CASSARKRTYEQYF